This is a list of T cell receptor beta chains from one sample in a study of blood T cell repertoires in COVID-19. The data were produced by immunoSEQ multiplex PCR, yet TCRdb's version contains in-frame clones alone and is incomplete. The top ten clones hold 4% of a sample with approximately 230,000 clones, around 80% of them seen once. Sequencing was carried out using peripheral blood. The origin of the receptors is a woman between 40 and 50 years old with active or convalescent COVID-19. Each CDR3 is given with its conserved first and last residue. Each record gives: J gene, D gene, clone size, V gene, CDR3 protein, CDR3 DNA. D genes are given only for firm matches. Part of the rows lack a size; the others show once, few, many or a class for expanded clones.

TRBJ2-3 | TRBD2 | - | TRBV5-1 | CASSLTTSGGTSTQYF | TGCGCCAGCAGCTTGACGACTAGCGGGGGGACTTCTACGCAGTATTTT
TRBJ2-1 | - | - | TRBV19 | CASRQYNEQFF | TGTGCCAGTAGACAGTACAATGAGCAGTTCTTC
TRBJ1-1 | TRBD1 | - | TRBV5-1 | CASSLRTGGSGPEAFF | TGCGCCAGCAGCCTAAGGACAGGTGGGTCCGGCCCGGAAGCTTTCTTT
TRBJ2-2 | TRBD2 | - | TRBV7-3 | CASSLRDYPGELFF | TGTGCCAGCAGCTTACGGGACTACCCCGGGGAGCTGTTTTTT
TRBJ1-4 | TRBD1 | - | TRBV2 | CASYQDRSAEKLFF | TGTGCCAGCTACCAGGACAGGTCGGCTGAAAAACTGTTTTTT
TRBJ1-4 | TRBD1 | - | TRBV9 | CASSVGQGGGEKLFF | TGTGCCAGCAGCGTAGGACAGGGAGGTGGGGAAAAACTGTTTTTT
TRBJ1-1 | TRBD1 | - | TRBV28 | CASSYGGQGGEAFF | TGTGCCAGCAGCTACGGGGGACAGGGAGGTGAAGCTTTCTTT
TRBJ1-1 | - | - | TRBV29-1 | CSVEVPGLVTEAFF | TGCAGCGTTGAAGTGCCGGGGTTGGTCACTGAAGCTTTCTTT
TRBJ1-4 | TRBD1 | - | TRBV5-4 | CASSLGTGWRDEKLFF | TGTGCCAGCAGCTTGGGGACAGGGTGGCGGGATGAAAAACTGTTTTTT
TRBJ2-2 | TRBD1 | - | TRBV5-5 | CASSLKTGSNTGELFF | TGTGCCAGCAGCCTGAAGACAGGGTCGAACACCGGGGAGCTGTTTTTT
TRBJ1-6 | TRBD1 | - | TRBV15 | CATSRDAVATGKDSPLHF | TGTGCCACCAGCAGAGATGCAGTGGCGACAGGGAAGGATTCACCCCTCCACTTT
TRBJ1-2 | - | - | TRBV9 | CASSVGGVNYGYTF | TGTGCCAGCAGCGTAGGAGGAGTGAACTATGGCTACACCTTC
TRBJ1-1 | - | - | TRBV28 | CASSPLWNTEAFF | TGTGCCAGCAGTCCTTTGTGGAACACTGAAGCTTTCTTT
TRBJ2-7 | TRBD2 | - | TRBV25-1 | CASSERLAGGYEQYF | TGTGCCAGCAGTGAGAGACTAGCGGGGGGATACGAGCAGTACTTC
TRBJ2-3 | - | once | TRBV7-6 | CASSLLGSTDTQYF | TGTGCCAGCAGCTTATTGGGCAGCACAGATACGCAGTATTTT
TRBJ1-2 | - | - | TRBV7-2 | CASNEPGGPNYGYTF | TGTGCCAGCAACGAACCGGGGGGGCCAAACTATGGCTACACCTTC